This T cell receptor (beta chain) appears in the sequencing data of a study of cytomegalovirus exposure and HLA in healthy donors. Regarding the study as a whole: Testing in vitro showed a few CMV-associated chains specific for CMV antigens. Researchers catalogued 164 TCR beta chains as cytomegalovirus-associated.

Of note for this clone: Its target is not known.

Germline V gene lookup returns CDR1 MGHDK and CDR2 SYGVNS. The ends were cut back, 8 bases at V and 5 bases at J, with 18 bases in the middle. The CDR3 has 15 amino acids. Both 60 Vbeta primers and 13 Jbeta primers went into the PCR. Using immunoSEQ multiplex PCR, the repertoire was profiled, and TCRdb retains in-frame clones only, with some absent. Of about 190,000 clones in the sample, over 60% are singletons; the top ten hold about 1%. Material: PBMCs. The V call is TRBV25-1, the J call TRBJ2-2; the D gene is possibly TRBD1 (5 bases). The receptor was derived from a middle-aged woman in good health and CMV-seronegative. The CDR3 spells CASSPTWTLTGELFF. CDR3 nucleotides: TGTGCCAGCTCCCCGACATGGACACTGACCGGGGAGCTGTTTTTT.